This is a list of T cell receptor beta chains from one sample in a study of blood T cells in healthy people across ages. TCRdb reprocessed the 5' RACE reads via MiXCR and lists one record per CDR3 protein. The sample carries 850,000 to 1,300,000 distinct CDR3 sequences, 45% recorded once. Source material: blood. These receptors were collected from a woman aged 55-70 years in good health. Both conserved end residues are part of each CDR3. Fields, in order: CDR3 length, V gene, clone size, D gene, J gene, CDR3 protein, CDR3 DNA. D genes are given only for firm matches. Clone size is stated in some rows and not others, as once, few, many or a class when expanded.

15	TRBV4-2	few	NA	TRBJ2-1	CASSQAPGTTNEQFF	TGTGCCAGCAGCCAAGCGCCCGGGACCACCAATGAGCAGTTCTTC
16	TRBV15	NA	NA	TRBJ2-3	CATSSDSRERADTQYF	TGTGCCACCAGTAGTGATAGTCGGGAGAGGGCTGATACGCAGTATTTT
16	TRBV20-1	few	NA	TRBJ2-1	CSASMAGAVSYNEQFF	TGCAGTGCATCTATGGCGGGCGCGGTCTCCTACAATGAGCAGTTCTTC
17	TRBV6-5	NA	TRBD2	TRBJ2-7	CASSSLGGGKLSYEQYF	TGTGCCAGCAGTTCTTTGGGGGGAGGGAAACTCTCCTACGAGCAGTACTTC
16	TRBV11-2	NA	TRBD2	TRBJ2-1	CASSPWEGTYYNEQFF	TGTGCCAGCAGCCCGTGGGAGGGCACTTACTACAATGAGCAGTTCTTC
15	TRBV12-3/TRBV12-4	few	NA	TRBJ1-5	CASSSRRGPHQPQHF	TGTGCCAGCAGTTCCCGAAGAGGGCCTCATCAGCCCCAGCATTTT
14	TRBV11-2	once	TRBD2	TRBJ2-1	CASSLGSLAGRMFF	TGTGCCAGCAGCTTAGGTTCACTAGCGGGAAGAATGTTCTTC
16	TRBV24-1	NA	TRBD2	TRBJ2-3	CATSDPSGAGTDTQYF	TGTGCCACCAGTGATCCTAGCGGAGCGGGTACAGATACGCAGTATTTT
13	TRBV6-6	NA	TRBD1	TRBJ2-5	CASRPTGVETQYF	TGTGCCAGCAGACCGACAGGGGTTGAGACCCAGTACTTC
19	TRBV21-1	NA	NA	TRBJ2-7	CASSKGQGLRLWHSYEQYF	TGTGCCAGCAGCAAAGGGCAGGGGCTCCGATTGTGGCACTCCTACGAGCAGTACTTC
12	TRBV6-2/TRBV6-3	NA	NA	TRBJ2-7	CASSTGSNEQYF	TGTGCCAGCAGTACCGGGAGCAACGAGCAGTACTTC
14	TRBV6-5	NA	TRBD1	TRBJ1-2	CASSYLDRGHGYTF	TGTGCCAGCAGTTACTTGGACAGGGGACATGGCTACACCTTC
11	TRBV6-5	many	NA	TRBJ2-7	CASRRSYEQYF	TGTGCCAGCAGGCGCTCCTACGAGCAGTACTTC
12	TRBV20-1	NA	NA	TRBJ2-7	CSARVSIYEQYF	TGCAGTGCCAGGGTATCCATCTACGAGCAGTACTTC
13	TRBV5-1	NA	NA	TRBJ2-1	CASSSVPSNEQFF	TGCGCCAGCAGCTCCGTCCCGAGCAATGAGCAGTTCTTC
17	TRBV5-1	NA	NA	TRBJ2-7	CASSVSPAGVAGYEQYF	TGCGCCAGCAGCGTAAGCCCGGCCGGGGTGGCGGGCTACGAGCAGTACTTC
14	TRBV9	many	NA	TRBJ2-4	CASSPGLAKNIQYF	TGTGCCAGCAGCCCTGGACTAGCCAAAAACATTCAGTACTTC
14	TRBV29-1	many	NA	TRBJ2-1	CSVGESFAYNEQFF	TGCAGCGTTGGAGAGTCTTTTGCCTACAATGAGCAGTTCTTC
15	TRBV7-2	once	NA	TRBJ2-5	CASSLDANRAETQYF	TGTGCCAGCAGCTTAGACGCCAATCGAGCAGAGACCCAGTACTTC
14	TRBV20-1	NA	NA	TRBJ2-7	CSARSMAQNYEQYF	TGCAGTGCTAGGTCGATGGCACAGAACTACGAGCAGTACTTC
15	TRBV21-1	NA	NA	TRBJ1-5	CASMGDRHRNQPQHF	TGTGCCAGCATGGGTGACAGACATAGAAATCAGCCCCAGCATTTT
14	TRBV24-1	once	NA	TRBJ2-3	CATSDLGTPHTQYF	TGTGCCACCAGTGATTTAGGGACACCCCATACGCAGTATTTT
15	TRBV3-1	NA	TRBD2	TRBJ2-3	CASSQESSGTDMQYF	TGTGCCAGCAGCCAAGAGTCTAGCGGCACAGATATGCAGTATTTT
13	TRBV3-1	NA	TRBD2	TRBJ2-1	CASSSMGLNEQFF	TGTGCCAGCAGCTCGATGGGACTAAATGAGCAGTTCTTC
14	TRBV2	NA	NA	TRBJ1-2	CASSEAGRGNGYTF	TGTGCCAGCAGTGAAGCAGGCAGGGGAAACGGCTACACCTTC
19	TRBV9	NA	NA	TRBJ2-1	CARSASGTYHKSSYNEQFF	TGTGCCCGCAGCGCCTCCGGGACTTATCATAAAAGCTCCTACAATGAGCAGTTCTTC
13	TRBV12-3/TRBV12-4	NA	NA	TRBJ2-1	CASSFGGLGEQFF	TGTGCCAGCAGTTTTGGGGGGCTGGGTGAGCAGTTCTTC
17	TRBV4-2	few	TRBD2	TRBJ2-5	CASSPLWVSGSLETQYF	TGTGCCAGCAGCCCTTTATGGGTTAGCGGGAGCTTAGAGACCCAGTACTTC
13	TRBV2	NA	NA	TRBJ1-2	CASMEVRRYGYTF	TGTGCCAGCATGGAGGTCCGCCGCTATGGCTACACCTTC
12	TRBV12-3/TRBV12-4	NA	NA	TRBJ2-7	CASTPTPGEQYF	TGTGCCAGCACCCCCACTCCGGGTGAGCAGTACTTC
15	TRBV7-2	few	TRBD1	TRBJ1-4	CASSPTGPPEEKLFF	TGTGCCAGCAGCCCGACAGGGCCCCCTGAGGAAAAACTGTTTTTT
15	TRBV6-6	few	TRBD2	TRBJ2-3	CASSTSVSTTDTQYF	TGTGCCAGCAGTACTAGCGTTTCCACCACAGATACGCAGTATTTT
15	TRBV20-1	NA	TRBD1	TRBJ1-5	CSAKPPGQYNQPQHF	TGCAGTGCTAAACCCCCGGGACAGTACAATCAGCCCCAGCATTTT
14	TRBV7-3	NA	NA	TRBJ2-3	CASSSMGDTDTQYF	TGTGCCAGCAGCTCTATGGGTGACACAGATACGCAGTATTTT
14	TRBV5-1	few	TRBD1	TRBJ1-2	CASSFTWTGKGYTF	TGCGCCAGCAGCTTCACCTGGACAGGGAAAGGCTACACCTTC
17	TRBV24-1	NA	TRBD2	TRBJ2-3	CATSDPGLAGTTDTQYF	TGTGCCACCAGTGATCCGGGACTAGCGGGCACCACAGATACGCAGTATTTT
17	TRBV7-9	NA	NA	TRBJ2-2	CASSLGGLSLNTGELFF	TGTGCCAGCAGCTTGGGCGGCCTAAGCCTGAACACCGGGGAGCTGTTTTTT
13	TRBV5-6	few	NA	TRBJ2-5	CASSLVLQETQYF	TGTGCCAGCAGCTTGGTGCTTCAAGAGACCCAGTACTTC
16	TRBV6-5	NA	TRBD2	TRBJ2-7	CASSYSGGGKLYEQYF	TGTGCCAGCAGTTACTCTGGGGGAGGGAAGTTATACGAGCAGTACTTC
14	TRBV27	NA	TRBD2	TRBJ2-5	CASSYLAGLETQYF	TGTGCCAGCAGTTACCTAGCGGGATTGGAGACCCAGTACTTC
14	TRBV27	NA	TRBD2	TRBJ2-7	CATKVPGRVDEQYF	TGTGCCACCAAAGTTCCCGGGAGGGTGGACGAGCAGTACTTC